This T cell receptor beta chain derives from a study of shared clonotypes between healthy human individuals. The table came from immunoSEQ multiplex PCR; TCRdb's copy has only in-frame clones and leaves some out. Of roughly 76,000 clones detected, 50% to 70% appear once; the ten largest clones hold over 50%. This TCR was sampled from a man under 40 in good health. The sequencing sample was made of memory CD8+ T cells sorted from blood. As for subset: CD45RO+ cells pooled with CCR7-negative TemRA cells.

The CDR3 DNA sequence: TGCGCCAGCAGACCGCGGGAGGACCTTTTCTACGAGCAGTACTTC. Residues: CASRPREDLFYEQYF. The genes are TRBV4-1 and TRBJ2-7; 8 bases agree with TRBD2. Germline CDR1 and CDR2: MGHRA and YSYEKL. With 6 bases clipped from V and 3 bases from J, the junction kept 10 bases outside the gene matches. This CDR3 comprises 15 residues.